This T cell receptor (beta chain) emerged from a study of T cell responses to AZD1222 COVID-19 vaccine. Repertoires were generated with immunoSEQ multiplex PCR, while TCRdb's copy carries only in-frame clones and drops some. This table has over 110,000 clones, roughly 90% appearing once. The CDR3 sequence is 15 residues long. Germline CDR1 SGHRS, CDR2 YFSETQ. V shed 2 bases, J shed 8 bases, and the junction held 9 bases outside the gene matches. Source: peripheral blood, taken on day 0 of AZD1222 vaccination. The TCR originated in an adult in good health. V is TRBV5-1 and J is TRBJ1-4; TRBD1 matches at 7 bases. The CDR3 loop is CASSFGGQGGEKLFF. Written as DNA, the CDR3 is TGCGCCAGCAGCTTCGGCGGCCAGGGGGGCGAAAAACTGTTTTTT.